The 29 T cell receptor beta chains below were found in one sample sequenced in a study of blood T cell repertoires in COVID-19. Libraries were prepared by immunoSEQ multiplex PCR; TCRdb keeps only in-frame clonotypes and omits some of them. Seen here are approximately 44,000 clones, 87% observed once, and the top ten hold about 4.5%. The specimen was peripheral blood. The receptors come from a man in his 60s with acute or convalescent COVID-19.

A note on this clone: One end of the junction is discordant with germline, which a read error may explain. This chain uses TRBV7-7 with TRBJ2-5; weak D call: TRBD2 (5 bases). There are 13 residues in the CDR3. Germline V gene lookup returns CDR1 SSHAT and CDR2 FNYEAQ (reference sequence). CDR3 nucleotides: TGTGCTAGCAGCTTAAAGCGGAGCGAGACCCAGTACTTC. It translates to CASSLKRSETQYF.

The chain joins TRBV3-1 (or the pseudogene TRBV3-2) to TRBJ2-5; maybe TRBD1 (6 bases). Trimming stripped 4 bases from V and 7 bases from J, with 31 bases between. This CDR3 is 19 amino acids long. Germline lookup yields CDR1 LGHDT and CDR2 YNNKEL (reference sequence). CDR3 nucleotide sequence: TGTGCCAGCAGCCTACATTCTCTCAAGGGGGAAGGACGGAAGGGGACCCAGTACTTC. This encodes CASSLHSLKGEGRKGTQYF.

V and J are TRBV6-5 and TRBJ1-5, with a possible D match to TRBD1 (5 bases). V gave up 6 bases and J gave up 7 bases, with 16 bases separating them. This CDR3 spans 14 amino acids. The germline CDR1 and CDR2 sequences are MNHEY and SVGAGI. CDR3 nucleotides: TGTGCCAGCAGCCAACGCGCAGGGCAACAGCCCCAGCATTTT. This encodes CASSQRAGQQPQHF.

The CDR3 here is CASGTGDGNTIYF. In DNA, the CDR3 is TGTGCCAGCGGGACAGGGGATGGAAACACCATATATTTT. The V call is TRBV19, the J call TRBJ1-3; 10 bases match TRBD1. The CDR3 is 13 residues long. Germline V CDR1 and CDR2: LNHDA, SQIVND (reference sequence). Unmatched junction bases numbered 2, after V lost 9 bases and J lost 3 bases.

This rearrangement joins TRBV27 to TRBJ1-1; D gene uncertain. Deletions cut 3 bases from V and 5 bases from J, with 10 bases between. Looked up from germline, CDR1 is MNHEY and CDR2 is SMNVEV (reference sequence). The CDR3 runs 13 residues. The CDR3 DNA is TGTGCCAGCAGTTTGTCCGCAGCGACTGAAGCTTTCTTT. It is translated as CASSLSAATEAFF.

The chain recombines TRBV15 with TRBJ1-2; 7 bases align to TRBD1. CDR1 and CDR2 (germline): LNHNV, YYDKDF (reference sequence). Trimming at V came to 5 bases and at J to 1 base, leaving 7 bases not matched to a gene. This CDR3 is built from 15 residues. The CDR3 region has the DNA TGTGCCACCAGCGGCTGGGACAGTTTTAACTATGGCTACACCTTC. Translation: CATSGWDSFNYGYTF.

The V and J genes are TRBV9 and TRBJ1-1, with D possibly matching TRBD1 (5 bases). Trimming stripped 3 bases from V and 4 bases from J, with 16 bases between. In germline, CDR1 is SGDLS, CDR2 YYNGEE. The CDR3 spans 15 residues. CDR3 DNA sequence: TGTGCCAGCAGCGCCCCAGGGTTGCTTGGCACTGAAGCTTTCTTT. Translation gives CASSAPGLLGTEAFF.

The CDR3 is CSVESRNRGIEQYF. The CDR3, as DNA: TGCAGCGTTGAGTCTCGGAACAGGGGAATAGAGCAGTACTTC. This chain joins TRBV29-1 and TRBJ2-7; the match to TRBD1 covers 7 bases. This CDR3 is built from 14 residues. With 3 bases clipped from V and 7 bases from J, the junction kept 12 bases outside the gene matches. Germline V lookup: CDR1 SQVTM, CDR2 ANQGSEA.

The chain employs TRBV21-1 and TRBJ2-7; TRBD1 was called by the table and not checked on the DNA. TRBV21-1 is given as a pseudogene. The CDR3 has 17 amino acids. As DNA, the CDR3 is TGTGCCAGCAGCAAAGGGAGTGGCGGACAATACTCCTACGAGCAGTACTTC. Residues: CASSKGSGGQYSYEQYF.

V gene TRBV6-1 combines with J gene TRBJ1-5; 9 positions agree with TRBD1. Trimming removed 4 bases from V and 3 bases from J; junction bases left unmatched: 7. The CDR3 is 16 residues long. The germline V gene encodes CDR1 MNHNS and CDR2 SASEGT. The CDR3 is CASSGDRGGFNQPQHF. CDR3 DNA sequence: TGTGCCAGCAGTGGAGACAGGGGGGGTTTCAATCAGCCCCAGCATTTT.

The table lists this clone with a count of one. This chain joins TRBV7-9 and TRBJ1-2, with 7 nucleotides matching TRBD1. The V gene's germline CDR1 is SEHNR and CDR2 FQNEAQ (reference sequence). The V segment lost 5 bases and the J segment 7 bases; nucleotides outside the gene matches: 10. The CDR3 has 14 residues. This CDR3 is CASSPRQGGFGYTF. The CDR3 DNA reads TGTGCCAGCAGCCCCCGACAGGGTGGTTTTGGCTACACCTTC.

This chain links TRBV6-1 with TRBJ1-2; TRBD1 matches 8 bases. Germline values: CDR1 MNHNS, CDR2 SASEGT. This CDR3 has 15 amino acids. V dropped 3 bases and J dropped 6; count of bases not matched to a gene: 9. The CDR3 DNA reads TGTGCCAGCAGTGACCGGACAGGGATGATCAATGGCTACACCTTC. This sequence encodes CASSDRTGMINGYTF.

The chain carries TRBV4-1 and TRBJ2-7, with 9 bases aligning to TRBD1. The CDR3 runs 15 residues. Germline values: CDR1 MGHRA, CDR2 YSYEKL. The ends lost 2 bases at V and 2 bases at J; junction bases unmatched: 4. CDR3 sequence reads: CASSQWTGVAYEQYF. The CDR3 nucleotides are TGCGCCAGCAGCCAATGGACAGGGGTGGCCTACGAGCAGTACTTC.

This clone is a singleton in its sample. J is TRBJ2-2 and V is TRBV18, with TRBD1 as a possible D gene (6 bases). The V and J ends lost 6 bases and 0 bases respectively, with 8 bases between them. The CDR3 is 14 amino acids. Germline V gives CDR1 KGHSH, CDR2 LQKENI. CDR3 protein: CASSTGPNTGELFF. The CDR3 nucleotides are TGTGCCAGCTCTACAGGGCCGAACACCGGGGAGCTGTTTTTT. Variable domain in full (rest from reference TRBV18 and TRBJ2-2): NAGVMQNPRHLVRRRGQEARLRCSPMKGHSHVYWYRQLPEEGLKFMVYLQKENIIDESGMPKERFSAEFPKEGPSILRIQQVVRGDSAAYFCASSTGPNTGELFFGEGSRLTVL.

This clone was observed once. This rearrangement joins TRBV4-3 to TRBJ1-2; the match to TRBD1 covers 7 bases. This CDR3 region has 18 residues. V lost 0 bases and J lost 0; bases outside the gene matches: 10. CDR1 is LGHNA and CDR2 is YSLEER in the germline V gene. The CDR3 sequence: CASSQDSIRDSPNYGYTF. CDR3 coding DNA: TGCGCCAGCAGCCAAGATTCTATACGGGACAGCCCTAACTATGGCTACACCTTC.

V and J are TRBV4-3 and TRBJ1-2; perhaps TRBD1 as D (6 bases). Germline assignment: CDR1 LGHNA and CDR2 YSLEER. The ends were cut back, 1 base at V and 0 bases at J, with 12 bases in the middle. The CDR3 totals 16 residues. CDR3 nucleotides: TGCGCCAGCAGCCAAGCCCCACAGGGAGCTAACTATGGCTACACCTTC. It is translated as CASSQAPQGANYGYTF.

The rearrangement joins TRBV20-1 to TRBJ1-2; no definite D call. There are 10 residues in the CDR3. V was pared by 0 bases and J by 7 bases, with 3 bases between. Germline lookup yields CDR1 DFQATT and CDR2 SNEGSKA (reference sequence). This CDR3 is CSARDSGYTF. The CDR3 region has the DNA TGCAGTGCTAGAGATAGTGGCTACACCTTC.

CDR3 amino acids: CASSWQTLYNEQFF. The CDR3 DNA reads TGTGCCAGCAGCTGGCAAACCCTCTACAATGAGCAGTTCTTC. The genes are TRBV5-5 and TRBJ2-1; no clear D gene. Germline V gene data show CDR1 as SGHKS and CDR2 as YYEKEE (reference sequence). This CDR3 is 14 amino acids long. V shed 3 bases and J shed 3 bases, with 10 bases lying between them.

This clone was detected once. This chain joins TRBV30 and TRBJ1-3, with D possibly matching TRBD1 (6 bases). This CDR3 has 16 residues. The V end lost 1 base, the J end lost 0 bases, and 13 bases lay between the germline ends. Per germline, CDR1 GTSNPN and CDR2 SVGIG (reference sequence). The CDR3 reads CAWSAQHRVSGNTIYF. CDR3 nucleotide sequence: TGTGCCTGGAGTGCCCAGCACAGGGTCTCTGGAAACACCATATATTTT.

The chain uses TRBV27 and TRBJ1-2; D is undetermined. V was pared by 6 bases and J by 3 bases, with 17 bases between. Germline CDR1 reads MNHEY; CDR2 reads SMNVEV (reference sequence). CDR3 length equals 15 residues. The chain's CDR3 is CASRQIGGSDYGYTF. The CDR3 nucleotides are TGTGCCAGCAGGCAGATTGGAGGGAGCGACTATGGCTACACCTTC.

The CDR3 reads CASTSGVRAPLHF. The CDR3 DNA reads as TGTGCCAGTACCAGCGGGGTCCGGGCTCCCCTCCACTTT. V is TRBV19 and J is TRBJ1-6; the D is unclear. Germline values: CDR1 LNHDA, CDR2 SQIVND (reference sequence). V lost 7 bases to trimming and J lost 13 bases, with 17 bases between them. CDR3 length: 13 residues.

The gene calls are TRBV7-9 and TRBJ2-1, with D unclear. The germline CDR1 and CDR2 sequences are SEHNR and FQNEAQ (reference sequence). The CDR3 consists of 14 residues. V was cut by 1 base and J by 6 bases, with 10 bases left in between. The CDR3 region has the DNA TGTGCCAGCAGCTTAGTCGGTGGGCGCAATGAGCAGTTCTTC. Amino acid sequence: CASSLVGGRNEQFF.

This clone has more than one count but fewer than ten. V is TRBV5-1 and J is TRBJ1-4; D gene unclear. The CDR3 runs 11 residues. The germline CDR1 and CDR2 sequences are SGHRS and YFSETQ. V was cut by 7 bases and J by 6 bases, with 7 bases left in between. The DNA of the CDR3 is TGCGCCAGCCTCCCCTATGAAAAACTGTTTTTT. Translating it yields CASLPYEKLFF.

This clone was detected only once. The genes are TRBV24-1 and TRBJ1-5, with D possibly being TRBD1 (5 bases). Between the trimmed V and J ends, which lost 7 bases and 2 bases, there was a span of 20 bases. This CDR3 has 17 amino acids. Germline CDR1 and CDR2: KGHDR and SFDVKD. The DNA of the CDR3 is TGTGCCACCAGAGGTCAAGGGGCTGCAATGCGCAATCAGCCCCAGCATTTT. This sequence encodes CATRGQGAAMRNQPQHF.

This clone has a single count. The chain employs TRBV7-2 and TRBJ1-4, with D perhaps TRBD1 (6 bases). This CDR3 spans 14 amino acids. Germline lookup yields CDR1 SGHTA and CDR2 FQGNSA. Trimming left V 4 bases short and J 7 bases short, with 13 bases between. The CDR3 is CASSYGGLGEKLFF. CDR3 DNA sequence: TGTGCCAGCAGCTACGGGGGGCTAGGTGAAAAACTGTTTTTT.

The rearrangement joins TRBV6-5 to TRBJ1-3; D gene ambiguous. The CDR3 contains 13 residues. The V gene lost 8 bases and the J gene lost 2 bases, with 10 bases spanning the gap. Germline CDR1 reads MNHEY; CDR2 reads SVGAGI. Here the CDR3 DNA reads TGTGCCAGCGAGGATATCCCTGGAAACACCATATATTTT. This translates into CASEDIPGNTIYF.

V gene TRBV4-3 combines with J gene TRBJ1-1; D remains ambiguous. V was cut by 1 base and J by 4 bases, with 10 bases left in between. There are 14 residues in the CDR3. The germline V gene encodes CDR1 LGHNA and CDR2 YSLEER. CDR3 residues: CASSQGPSSTEAFF. The DNA of the CDR3 is TGCGCCAGCAGCCAAGGGCCCTCGTCCACTGAAGCTTTCTTT.

The rearrangement joins TRBV28 to TRBJ2-7; 8 bases map to TRBD1. Trimming cost V 5 bases and J 2 bases; bases outside gene matches: 5. CDR3 length equals 14 residues. Per the germline V gene, CDR1 is MDHEN and CDR2 is SYDVKM. The DNA for the CDR3 is TGTGCCAGCAGTCACCCGACAGGGGCCTACGAGCAGTACTTC. Translation gives CASSHPTGAYEQYF.

The chain has TRBV4-1 and TRBJ1-2; maybe TRBD1 (5 bases). Trimming shortened V by 2 bases and J by 4 bases, and 14 bases separated the two germline ends. The CDR3 is 15 residues long. The germline CDR1 and CDR2 sequences are MGHRA and YSYEKL. CDR3 DNA: TGCGCCAGCAGCCAAAGCGTCGGGGGGATCTATGGCTACACCTTC. Translating it yields CASSQSVGGIYGYTF.